These 9 T cell receptor beta chains originate from one sample sequenced in a study of T-cell memory formation after mild COVID-19. TCRdb re-analysed the 5' RACE reads in MiXCR, keeping a single row per CDR3 protein. In the table there are around 450,000 distinct CDR3 sequences, around 19% of which are singletons. The source material was PBMCs or a T cell subset sorted from them (not recorded which). These receptors originate from an adult woman who had mild COVID-19 (a few samples of this study predate the infection). Cell type and time point are not known.

The J gene is TRBJ1-5, the V gene TRBV24-1; D is undetermined. V lost 7 bases and J 9 bases, leaving 18 bases between the germline ends. Germline loops: CDR1 KGHDR, CDR2 SFDVKD. The CDR3 covers 14 residues. In DNA, the CDR3 is TGTGCCACCAGCCGGACTCCCGCAATAGGGCCCCAGCATTTT. Translation: CATSRTPAIGPQHF.

The rearrangement uses TRBV6-5 and TRBJ1-1; D is undetermined. This CDR3 has 13 amino acids. V was clipped by 0 bases and J by 7 bases, with 9 bases between them. Germline assignment: CDR1 MNHEY and CDR2 SVGAGI. CDR3 sequence reads: CASSYSFGSEAFF. The DNA for the CDR3 is TGTGCCAGCAGTTACTCGTTCGGGAGTGAAGCTTTCTTT.

V is TRBV3-1 and J is TRBJ2-5, with a possible D match to TRBD2 (6 bases). CDR1 and CDR2 from the germline V gene are LGHDT and YNNKEL (reference sequence). The length of the CDR3 is 12 residues. V lost 4 bases and J lost 9, with 12 bases in between. The CDR3 DNA follows: TGTGCCAGCAGCCTACTAGAGCGGGCCCAGTACTTC. Its protein is CASSLLERAQYF.

The CDR3 region is CASSLGTDYSNQPQHF. CDR3 coding DNA: TGTGCCAGCAGCTTAGGGACAGACTATAGCAATCAGCCCCAGCATTTT. The V call is TRBV7-9, the J call TRBJ1-5, with D possibly TRBD1 on 6 matching bases. This CDR3 region has 16 residues. In germline, CDR1 is SEHNR, CDR2 FQNEAQ (reference sequence). The V and J ends lost 1 base and 0 bases respectively, with 10 bases between them.

This chain links TRBV5-1 with TRBJ1-1, with unresolved D. Germline V gene data show CDR1 as SGHRS and CDR2 as YFSETQ. Trimming shortened V by 1 base and J by 4 bases, and 11 bases separated the two germline ends. CDR3 size: 14 residues. The CDR3 loop reads CASSLTYSGTEAFF. CDR3 coding DNA: TGCGCCAGCAGCTTGACCTATTCCGGCACTGAAGCTTTCTTT. Full variable domain (remainder filled in from reference TRBV5-1 and TRBJ1-1): KAGVTQTPRYLIKTRGQQVTLSCSPISGHRSVSWYQQTPGQGLQFLFEYFSETQRNKGNFPGRFSGRQFSNSRSEMNVSTLELGDSALYLCASSLTYSGTEAFFGQGTRLTVV.

Notes on this clonotype: This CDR3 is missing its conserved last phenylalanine or tryptophan, likely due to a read error. The limits of the CDR3 on the DNA are not certain, so only TCRdb's listed CDR3 is given. This chain connects TRBV7-2 to TRBJ1-4; TRBD1 reflects the table's D call only, with no check against the DNA. 14 amino acids form the CDR3, both terminal residues included. CDR1 SGHTA and CDR2 FQGNSA come from the germline V gene. The CDR3 sequence is CASSLGGGTGARRV.

This clonotype has a handful of counts. This chain uses TRBV7-6 with TRBJ2-1; D unresolved. V lost 3 bases to trimming and J lost 8 bases, with 8 bases between them. The V gene's germline CDR1 is SGHVS and CDR2 FNYEAQ. The CDR3 runs 12 residues. The CDR3 coding sequence is TGTGCCAGCAGCTTCCACGTGGATGAGCAGTTCTTC. Encoded protein: CASSFHVDEQFF.

V and J are TRBV7-9 and TRBJ2-1; 11 positions agree with TRBD2. V shed 3 bases, J shed 8 bases, and the junction held 6 bases outside the gene matches. CDR1 SEHNR and CDR2 FQNEAQ come from the germline V gene (reference sequence). The CDR3 has 15 residues. In nucleotides, the CDR3 is TGTGCCAGCAGCTTCGAACTAGCGGGGGCCGATGAGCAGTTCTTC. Translation gives CASSFELAGADEQFF.

The chain uses TRBV9 and TRBJ2-2; 8 bases align to TRBD1. After removal of 3 bases from V and 7 bases from J, the junction contained 17 bases not matched to a gene. CDR3 length equals 18 residues. Germline V gives CDR1 SGDLS, CDR2 YYNGEE. The CDR3 sequence: CASSGPLRTGRRYGELFF. The CDR3 DNA is TGTGCCAGCAGCGGACCCTTAAGGACAGGGAGGCGGTACGGGGAGCTGTTTTTT. Supplemented by reference TRBV9 and TRBJ2-2, the full variable domain reads DSGVTQTPKHLITATGQRVTLRCSPRSGDLSVYWYQQSLDQGLQFLIQYYNGEERAKGNILERFSAQQFPDLHSELNLSSLELGDSALYFCASSGPLRTGRRYGELFFGEGSRLTVL.